These T cell receptor beta chains were read from a single sample in a study of OX40 agonist ivuxolimab in advanced cancers. Only in-frame clones appear in the TCRdb table, and some are missing; sequencing was by immunoSEQ multiplex PCR. The sample shows over 85,000 clones, around 90% of them seen only once. Sample: CD4+ or CD8+ T cells sorted from blood, taken in a trial of the OX40 agonist ivuxolimab. The receptors here all came from an adult with an advanced solid tumor such as melanoma, head and neck, liver or kidney cancer. Each CDR3 is given with its conserved first and last residue. A D gene is named only where the DNA matches it firmly. Some rows have no size entry. The others give once, few or many, or a class for an expanded clone.

J | length | size | D | V | DNA | CDR3
TRBJ1-4 | 15 | - | - | TRBV7-9 | TGTGCCAGCAGCTTAGACGGGGGTCTTATAGAAAAACTGTTTTTT | CASSLDGGLIEKLFF
TRBJ1-3 | 11 | - | - | TRBV30 | TGTGCCTGGAGTACAGGAAACACCATATATTTT | CAWSTGNTIYF
TRBJ1-1 | 15 | - | - | TRBV6-6 | TGTGCCAGCAGGGGGGATCTACAGGCGAACACTGAAGCTTTCTTT | CASRGDLQANTEAFF
TRBJ2-3 | 14 | - | TRBD1 | TRBV4-3 | TGCGCCAGCAGCCTAACAGGGGTAGGGGATACGCAGTATTTT | CASSLTGVGDTQYF
TRBJ1-2 | 12 | - | - | TRBV7-9 | TGTGCCAGCAGCACAACTAACTATGGCTACACCTTC | CASSTTNYGYTF
TRBJ2-5 | 14 | - | TRBD2 | TRBV6-6 | TGTGCCAGCAGTTACGGGACTAGGGAGGGGACCCAGTACTTC | CASSYGTREGTQYF
TRBJ2-2 | 16 | - | - | TRBV19 | TGTGCCAGTAGTATGGGGACGGCAGGGGCCACCGGGGAGCTGTTTTTT | CASSMGTAGATGELFF
TRBJ2-1 | 15 | - | TRBD2 | TRBV4-1 | TGCGCCAGCAGCCAAGTAGCGGGAGGCTACAATGAGCAGTTCTTC | CASSQVAGGYNEQFF
TRBJ2-6 | 18 | - | TRBD1 | TRBV7-6 | TGTGCCAGCAGCTTGACCGGGACAGGGGTTGCCGGGGCCAACGTCCTGACTTTC | CASSLTGTGVAGANVLTF
TRBJ2-3 | 11 | - | - | TRBV6-1 | TGTGCCAGCATTTCTCTATATACGCAGTATTTT | CASISLYTQYF
TRBJ2-7 | 16 | - | TRBD1 | TRBV15 | TGTGCCACCAGCAGAGATGGGCCAGGGGGCCGCGAAGAGCAGTACTTC | CATSRDGPGGREEQYF
TRBJ2-5 | 14 | - | TRBD1 | TRBV7-2 | TGTGCCAGCAGCTTAAACAGGGGACAGGAGACCCAGTACTTC | CASSLNRGQETQYF
TRBJ2-5 | 13 | - | - | TRBV7-2 | TGTGCCAGCAGCTTAGTTGCTTCAGAGACCCAGTACTTC | CASSLVASETQYF
TRBJ2-7 | 17 | - | TRBD2 | TRBV11-1 | TGTGCCAGCAGCTTAACTAGCGGGAGCTCTTCCACCTACGAGCAGTACTTC | CASSLTSGSSSTYEQYF
TRBJ2-3 | 19 | - | - | TRBV2 | TGTGCCAGAAAGGGATGGGGGGCCGAGAGAGGAGAAAGCACAGATACGCAGTATTTT | CARKGWGAERGESTDTQYF
TRBJ2-7 | 15 | - | TRBD1 | TRBV7-2 | TGTGCCAGCAGCACTGGGACAGGGGGCTTCTACGAGCAGTACTTC | CASSTGTGGFYEQYF
TRBJ1-2 | 14 | few | TRBD1 | TRBV18 | TGTGCCAGCTCCCTAGATGGGACAGGCACCGGCTACACCTTC | CASSLDGTGTGYTF
TRBJ1-4 | 16 | - | TRBD1 | TRBV4-2 | TGTGCCAGCAGCCACCAGATGACGGGACAGGGTACCCTCCTGTTTTTT | CASSHQMTGQGTLLFF
TRBJ2-5 | 11 | - | - | TRBV6-5 | TGTGCCAGCAGTGAAGTGCGGGCCCAGTACTTC | CASSEVRAQYF
TRBJ2-3 | 13 | - | - | TRBV11-2 | TGTGCCAGCAGCCTAGGGGGCAGGGAGGCGCAGTATTTT | CASSLGGREAQYF
TRBJ2-7 | 12 | - | - | TRBV19 | TGTGCCAGTAGTGCCCAGTCCTACGAGCAGTACTTC | CASSAQSYEQYF
TRBJ2-7 | 13 | few | - | TRBV28 | TGTGCCAGCGCCCCTACTAGTCCCTACGAGCAGTACTTC | CASAPTSPYEQYF
TRBJ1-1 | 14 | - | - | TRBV5-4 | TGTGCCAGCAGCCGGGAGCCGGGGGACACTGAAGCTTTCTTT | CASSREPGDTEAFF
TRBJ2-7 | 15 | - | TRBD1 | TRBV5-1 | TGCGCCAGCAGTGTACAGGGGGACATAGACTACGAGCAGTACTTC | CASSVQGDIDYEQYF
TRBJ1-6 | 15 | - | - | TRBV19 | TGTGCCAGTAGTATTGGAGACATGATTAATTCACCCCTCCACTTT | CASSIGDMINSPLHF
TRBJ1-5 | 15 | - | TRBD1 | TRBV18 | TGTGCCAGCTCACCTGGGACAGGGCGAGGTCAGCCCCAGCATTTT | CASSPGTGRGQPQHF
TRBJ2-3 | 17 | - | TRBD2 | TRBV7-2 | TGTGCCAGCAGCTTAGGGGCTCCTAGCGGGAGGTCAGATACGCAGTATTTT | CASSLGAPSGRSDTQYF
TRBJ1-3 | 16 | - | - | TRBV7-5 | TGTGCCAGAAGCTTAGGAGAGGACAGCACGGGAAACACCATATATTTT | CARSLGEDSTGNTIYF
TRBJ1-5 | 17 | - | TRBD1 | TRBV28 | TGTGCCAGCAGTTTCCTCCGGGACAGGGGTTACAATCAGCCCCAGCATTTT | CASSFLRDRGYNQPQHF
TRBJ1-1 | 13 | - | - | TRBV7-8 | TGTGCCAGCAGCTTTGATGAGTTCACTGAAGCTTTCTTT | CASSFDEFTEAFF
TRBJ2-3 | 12 | - | TRBD2 | TRBV11-2 | TGTGCCAGCAGCCAAAGGACTAGCTGGCAGTATTTT | CASSQRTSWQYF
TRBJ2-7 | 13 | - | - | TRBV28 | TGTGCCAGCACCTCCGGTTCATCCTACGAGCAGTACTTC | CASTSGSSYEQYF
TRBJ2-3 | 12 | - | - | TRBV7-8 | TGTGCCAGCACCAGAGGCACAGATACGCAGTATTTT | CASTRGTDTQYF
TRBJ1-3 | 18 | - | - | TRBV7-2 | TGTGCCAGCAGCCCTAGGGCTAGGGAGCTAAGCTCTGGAAACACCATATATTTT | CASSPRARELSSGNTIYF
TRBJ2-1 | 16 | once | TRBD2 | TRBV18 | TGTGCCAGCTCACCAAGGACTAGCGGGACATACAATGAGCAGTTCTTC | CASSPRTSGTYNEQFF
TRBJ2-1 | 14 | - | TRBD2 | TRBV6-6 | TGTGCCAGCAGTTATAGCGGGAGGGACAATGAGCAGTTCTTC | CASSYSGRDNEQFF
TRBJ1-1 | 15 | once | TRBD1 | TRBV7-9 | TGTGCCAGCAGCTTAGTAGGGGGCTACAGCACTGAAGCTTTCTTT | CASSLVGGYSTEAFF
TRBJ2-5 | 15 | - | TRBD1 | TRBV19 | TGTGCCAGTAGTATTCGGACAGGGGGGCAAGAGACCCAGTACTTC | CASSIRTGGQETQYF
TRBJ2-1 | 16 | - | - | TRBV28 | TGTGCCAGCAGTTCTTCTGTGCGGACGATATACAATGAGCAGTTCTTC | CASSSSVRTIYNEQFF
TRBJ1-3 | 15 | - | - | TRBV30 | TGTGCCTGTCAAAGGTCCGGGACACTCGGAAACACCATATATTTT | CACQRSGTLGNTIYF
TRBJ2-7 | 14 | few | TRBD1 | TRBV5-1 | TGCGCCAGCAGCACCGGACAGGCCCAATACGAGCAGTACTTC | CASSTGQAQYEQYF
TRBJ2-3 | 15 | - | TRBD1 | TRBV5-5 | TGTGCCAGCAGCCCGGGACAGATCCCCACAGATACGCAGTATTTT | CASSPGQIPTDTQYF
TRBJ2-7 | 14 | - | TRBD1 | TRBV4-2 | TGTGCCAGCAGCCCCGGACAGGGAACCTACGAGCAGTACTTC | CASSPGQGTYEQYF
TRBJ2-1 | 11 | few | - | TRBV29-1 | TGCAGCGTTGAAGAAGGTCCGGCCGGGTTCTTC | CSVEEGPAGFF
TRBJ2-5 | 14 | - | - | TRBV2 | TGTGCCAGCAGTCCTCCTTTTGGGGGAGAGACCCAGTACTTC | CASSPPFGGETQYF
TRBJ1-3 | 14 | - | - | TRBV6-5 | TGTGCCAGCAGTTACTCCTCCTTGGAAAACACCATATATTTT | CASSYSSLENTIYF
TRBJ2-5 | 15 | - | - | TRBV7-2 | TGTGCCAGCAGCCAGGGGACTATCTCCGGGGAGACCCAGTACTTC | CASSQGTISGETQYF
TRBJ2-7 | 16 | - | - | TRBV7-2 | TGTGCCAGCAGCGCAACCTCCGGGACGGGCTCCTACGAGCAGTACTTC | CASSATSGTGSYEQYF
TRBJ1-2 | 12 | few | - | TRBV2 | TGTGCCAGCAGTGTCCAGGGGTTCGGCTACACCTTC | CASSVQGFGYTF